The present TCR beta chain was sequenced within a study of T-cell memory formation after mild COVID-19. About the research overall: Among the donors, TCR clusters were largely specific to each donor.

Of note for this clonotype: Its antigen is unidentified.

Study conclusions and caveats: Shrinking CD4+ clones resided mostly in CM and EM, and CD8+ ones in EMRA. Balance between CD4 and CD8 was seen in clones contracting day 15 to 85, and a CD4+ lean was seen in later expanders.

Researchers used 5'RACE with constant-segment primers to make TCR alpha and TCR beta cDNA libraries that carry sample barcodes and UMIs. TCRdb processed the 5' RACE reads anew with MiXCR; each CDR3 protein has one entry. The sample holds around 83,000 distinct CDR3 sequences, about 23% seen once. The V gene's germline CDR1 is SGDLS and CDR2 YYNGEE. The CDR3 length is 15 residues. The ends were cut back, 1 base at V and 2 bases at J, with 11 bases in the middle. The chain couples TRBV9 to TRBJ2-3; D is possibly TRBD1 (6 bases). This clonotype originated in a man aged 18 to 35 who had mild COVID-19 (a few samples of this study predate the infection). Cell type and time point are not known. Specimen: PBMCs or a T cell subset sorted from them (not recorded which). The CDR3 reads CASSVWGRTTDTQYF. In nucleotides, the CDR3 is TGTGCCAGCAGCGTATGGGGGCGCACCACAGATACGCAGTATTTT.